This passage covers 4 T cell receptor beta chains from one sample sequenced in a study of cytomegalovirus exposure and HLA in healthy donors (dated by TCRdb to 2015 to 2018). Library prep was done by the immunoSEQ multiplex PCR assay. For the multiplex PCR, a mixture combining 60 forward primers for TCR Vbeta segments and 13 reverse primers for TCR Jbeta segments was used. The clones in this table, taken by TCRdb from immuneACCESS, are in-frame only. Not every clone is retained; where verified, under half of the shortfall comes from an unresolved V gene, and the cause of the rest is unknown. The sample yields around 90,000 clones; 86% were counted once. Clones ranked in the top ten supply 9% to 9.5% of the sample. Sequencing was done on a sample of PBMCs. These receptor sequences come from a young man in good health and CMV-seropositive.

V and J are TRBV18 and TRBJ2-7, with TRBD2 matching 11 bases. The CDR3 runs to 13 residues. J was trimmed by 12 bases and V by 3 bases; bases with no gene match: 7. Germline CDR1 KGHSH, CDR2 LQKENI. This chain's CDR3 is CASSPGLADPGYF. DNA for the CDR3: TGTGCCAGCTCACCGGGACTAGCGGACCCCGGGTACTTC.

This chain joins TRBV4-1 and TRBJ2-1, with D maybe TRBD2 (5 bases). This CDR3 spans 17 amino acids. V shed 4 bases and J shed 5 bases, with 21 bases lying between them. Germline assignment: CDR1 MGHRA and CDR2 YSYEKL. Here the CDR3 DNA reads TGCGCCAGCAGCCGGAATCAGGACTCGTCTACGGACAATGAGCAGTTCTTC. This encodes CASSRNQDSSTDNEQFF.

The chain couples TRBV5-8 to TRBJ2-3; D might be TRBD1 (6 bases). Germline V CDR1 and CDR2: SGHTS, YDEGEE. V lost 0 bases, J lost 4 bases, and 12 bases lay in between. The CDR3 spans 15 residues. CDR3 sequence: CASSLGQGHSDTQYF. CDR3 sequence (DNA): TGTGCCAGCAGCTTGGGGCAGGGGCACTCAGATACGCAGTATTTT.

The CDR3 bases are TGTGCCTGGAGTGTATCAGGGGCGTTACGACAGCCCCAGCATTTT. Its translation is CAWSVSGALRQPQHF. J is TRBJ1-5 and V is TRBV30; weak D call: TRBD1 (6 bases). The CDR3 consists of 15 residues. From germline, CDR1 is GTSNPN and CDR2 SVGIG (reference sequence). The germline V and J ends were trimmed by 0 bases and 7 bases, with 16 bases remaining between them.